The 8 T cell receptor beta chains presented below share a single source sample, sequenced in a study of blood T cell repertoires in COVID-19. The data were produced by immunoSEQ multiplex PCR, yet TCRdb's version contains in-frame clones alone and is incomplete. Of about 59,000 clones in the sample, around 87% were seen once. Material: peripheral blood. The source is a man aged 55 to 70 with active or convalescent COVID-19.

In DNA form, the CDR3 reads TGTGCCAGCAGCGTAGGGGCCACATCGACCTACGAGCAGTACTTC. Its translation: CASSVGATSTYEQYF. The chain is built from TRBV9 and TRBJ2-7; no reliable D call. Germline V lookup: CDR1 SGDLS, CDR2 YYNGEE. V was shortened by 0 bases and J by 2 bases, with 12 bases between the two germline ends. The CDR3 sequence is 15 residues long.

The V call is TRBV18, the J call TRBJ2-5; D is perhaps TRBD1 (5 bases). V gave up 5 bases and J gave up 1 base, with 8 bases separating them. The CDR3 extends over 13 amino acids. The germline CDR1 and CDR2 sequences are KGHSH and LQKENI. Here the CDR3 DNA reads TGTGCCAGCTCAGACAGAGTCCAAGAGACCCAGTACTTC. Protein sequence: CASSDRVQETQYF.

The V call is TRBV7-9, the J call TRBJ2-5; 8 positions match TRBD1. The CDR3 totals 16 residues. The V gene's germline CDR1 is SEHNR and CDR2 FQNEAQ (reference sequence). J was trimmed by 0 bases and V by 3 bases; bases with no gene match: 6. The CDR3 nucleotides read TGTGCCAGCAGCTTCCGGACAGGGCGGAACCAAGAGACCCAGTACTTC. Amino acids: CASSFRTGRNQETQYF.

The gene calls are TRBV24-1 and TRBJ1-1; 8 bases map to TRBD1. The V and J ends lost 2 bases and 8 bases, in that order; junction bases with no gene match: 15. The CDR3 covers 17 residues. Germline V lookup: CDR1 KGHDR, CDR2 SFDVKD. The CDR3 DNA follows: TGTGCCACCAGTGATTCTAGAACTGCCGGGACAGGCCGCGAAGCTTTCTTT. Amino acid sequence: CATSDSRTAGTGREAFF.

V is TRBV27 and J is TRBJ1-1; a possible D gene is TRBD1 (5 bases). CDR1 MNHEY and CDR2 SMNVEV come from the germline V gene (reference sequence). The CDR3 sequence is 16 residues long. Between the trimmed V and J ends, which lost 3 bases and 2 bases, there was a span of 16 bases. CDR3 sequence reads: CASSFRQGVINTEAFF. DNA for the CDR3: TGTGCCAGCAGTTTTAGGCAGGGTGTAATAAACACTGAAGCTTTCTTT.

This rearrangement joins TRBV5-5 to TRBJ1-3, with 9 bases that match TRBD1. This CDR3 has 16 amino acids. Unmatched junction bases numbered 9, after V lost 4 bases and J lost 4 bases. Germline CDR1 and CDR2: SGHKS and YYEKEE (reference sequence). In DNA, the CDR3 is TGTGCCAGCAGCCCGCGGGGACAGGGACTCGGAAACACCATATATTTT. Its protein is CASSPRGQGLGNTIYF. Full variable domain (rest looked up from reference TRBV5-5 and TRBJ1-3): DAGVTQSPTHLIKTRGQQVTLRCSPISGHKSVSWYQQVLGQGPQFIFQYYEKEERGRGNFPDRFSARQFPNYSSELNVNALLLGDSALYLCASSPRGQGLGNTIYFGEGSWLTVV.

This rearrangement joins TRBV6-5 to TRBJ1-5; no clear D. There are 15 residues in the CDR3. With 7 bases removed from V and 0 bases from J, the gap between germline ends came to 13 bases. Germline assignment: CDR1 MNHEY and CDR2 SVGAGI. CDR3 bases: TGTGCCAGCACATTAAAACTGAATAGCAATCAGCCCCAGCATTTT. Translating gives CASTLKLNSNQPQHF.

The genes are TRBV29-1 and TRBJ2-7, with D maybe TRBD2 (5 bases). The CDR3 is 13 amino acids. Germline values: CDR1 SQVTM, CDR2 ANQGSEA. V shed 5 bases and J shed 0 bases, with 11 bases lying between them. CDR3 DNA sequence: TGCAGCGTTAATAGGGCGGGCTCCTACGAGCAGTACTTC. Its translation: CSVNRAGSYEQYF.